This entry describes one T cell receptor beta chain. This CDR3 is 15 amino acids long. V was cut by 4 bases and J by 0 bases, with 14 bases left in between. Germline V CDR1 and CDR2: SGHKS, YYEKEE (reference sequence). Each CDR3 protein is one row after TCRdb ran MiXCR on the RT-PCR reads. Found here are fewer than 800,000 distinct CDR3 sequences, over 12% of them singletons; the top ten hold 3.6%. The clonotype comes from a female donor in good health, serving as a healthy control. The sample consisted of memory CD4+ T cells from blood. This chain uses TRBV5-5 with TRBJ2-7; D is uncertain. DNA of the CDR3: TGTGCCAGCAGCCTCACAACGACAATCTCCTACGAGCAGTACTTC. Encoded protein: CASSLTTTISYEQYF.